This T cell receptor beta chain was identified in a study of Ad26.COV2.S vaccination and SARS-CoV-2 variants. Worth noting for this clone: The antigen remains unidentified.

Repertoires were generated with immunoSEQ multiplex PCR, while TCRdb's copy carries only in-frame clones and drops some. The table includes roughly 460,000 clones, roughly nine tenths detected once. Trimming left V 4 bases short and J 0 bases short, with 10 bases between. Germline values: CDR1 SGHAT, CDR2 FQNNGV. CDR3 length: 15 residues. Findings and limits, study-wide: It was reported that spike-specific CD8+ and CD4+ T cell responses were substantially broad after vaccination.

The treatment denotes: 15 to 20 received Ad26.COV2.S at low or high dose, single or two shots; 5 received placebo; per-sample allocation not given. Specimen acquisition occurred on day 63 following the initial vaccine or placebo injection. The chain uses TRBV11-2 and TRBJ1-3, with D perhaps matching TRBD1 (5 bases). The receptor comes from a person aged 18-60 years who received the Ad26.COV2.S COVID-19 vaccine or a placebo. Sequencing used peripheral blood, obtained in a trial of Ad26.COV2.S vaccine versus placebo. The CDR3 here is CASSSGAISGNTIYF. CDR3 nucleotides: TGTGCCAGCAGCTCCGGGGCCATCTCTGGAAACACCATATATTTT.